These 22 T cell receptor beta chains came from one sample sequenced in a study of T cells in Graves' hyperthyroidism and ophthalmopathy. The CDR3 regions of TCR beta were amplified from RNA transcripts. The TCR CDR3 first-round RT-PCR relied on the HTBI primer set. TCRdb reanalysed the multiplex PCR reads using MiXCR and keeps one entry per CDR3 protein. This repertoire shows hundreds of thousands of distinct CDR3 sequences, under 20% found once; its top ten account for over 15%. The sample taken for sequencing was blood. These TCRs come from a woman aged 45-65 years with Graves' hyperthyroidism that later progressed to Graves' ophthalmopathy.

V gene TRBV7-9 combines with J gene TRBJ2-7, with 11 bases aligning to TRBD2. V was clipped by 5 bases and J by 2 bases; unmatched bases: 5. The CDR3 is made up of 15 amino acids. The germline V gene has CDR1 SEHNR and CDR2 FQNEAQ (reference sequence). CDR3 protein: CASSDLAGGPYEQYF. CDR3 coding DNA: TGTGCCAGCAGCGACCTAGCGGGGGGACCCTACGAGCAGTACTTC.

V and J are TRBV6-2 or TRBV6-3 and TRBJ1-4; D is undetermined. This CDR3 spans 15 amino acids. Germline values: CDR1 MNHEY, CDR2 SVGEGT. The V gene lost 5 bases and the J gene lost 7 bases, with 17 bases spanning the gap. The DNA of the CDR3 is TGTGCCAGCAGTCCTAGTTGGGTGAGGAGTGAAAAACTGTTTTTT. Translating it yields CASSPSWVRSEKLFF.

The CDR3 nucleotides read TGCAGTGCTACAGGGGGATCTGGAAACACCATATATTTT. Its translation is CSATGGSGNTIYF. The chain couples TRBV20-1 to TRBJ1-3; 7 nucleotides agree with TRBD1. V dropped 4 bases and J dropped 1; count of bases not matched to a gene: 1. The length of the CDR3 is 13 residues. Germline values: CDR1 DFQATT, CDR2 SNEGSKA (reference sequence).

This clonotype was observed a handful of times. The chain has TRBV9 and TRBJ2-7; D gene unclear. CDR1 SGDLS and CDR2 YYNGEE come from the germline V gene. V lost 4 bases and J lost 2, with 13 bases in between. The length of the CDR3 is 14 residues. The CDR3 DNA is TGTGCCAGCAGCCTCAGCCCGGAAACCTACGAGCAGTACTTC. Protein product: CASSLSPETYEQYF.

This clonotype was observed many times. This sequence joins TRBV11-2 and TRBJ1-1; D remains unclear. There are 13 residues in the CDR3. Germline CDR1 and CDR2: SGHAT and FQNNGV. Trimming took 4 bases from V and 7 from J, leaving 13 bases between them. The CDR3 loop is CASSSPGPDEAFF. The CDR3 bases are TGTGCCAGCAGCTCTCCGGGTCCAGATGAAGCTTTCTTT.

J is TRBJ2-7 and V is TRBV13; D uncertain. V lost 5 bases to trimming and J lost 7 bases, with 12 bases between them. The CDR3 consists of 12 residues. Germline loops: CDR1 PRHDT, CDR2 FYEKMQ (reference sequence). CDR3 sequence reads: CASSPQPSEQYF. CDR3 nucleotides: TGTGCCAGCAGCCCGCAGCCCTCGGAGCAGTACTTC.

This clonotype was detected ten times or more. V gene TRBV12-3 or TRBV12-4 combines with J gene TRBJ2-6; no clear D. Trimming shortened V by 3 bases and J by 0 bases, and 9 bases separated the two germline ends. CDR3 size: 16 residues. Here the CDR3 reads CASSFSGSSGANVLTF. The CDR3 DNA reads as TGTGCCAGCAGTTTCTCAGGTAGCTCTGGGGCCAACGTCCTGACTTTC.

The chain has TRBV6-1 and TRBJ1-6, with 7 bases matching TRBD1. Trimming took 6 bases from V and 6 from J; bases not matched to a gene: 8. The CDR3 extends over 15 amino acids. CDR1 MNHNS and CDR2 SASEGT come from the germline V gene. The CDR3 here is CASRSPGQPNSPLHF. CDR3 in DNA: TGTGCCAGCAGATCACCGGGACAGCCTAATTCACCCCTCCACTTT.

This chain connects TRBV6-2 or TRBV6-3 to TRBJ1-2; a possible D gene is TRBD1 (5 bases). This CDR3 has 12 amino acids. Deletions cut 3 bases from V and 4 bases from J, with 6 bases between. CDR1 MNHEY and CDR2 SVGEGT come from the germline V gene. CDR3 region: CASSYGTYGYTF. As DNA, the CDR3 is TGTGCCAGCAGTTATGGGACCTATGGCTACACCTTC.

Here the CDR3 reads CASSLRGGPETSQPQHF. In DNA, the CDR3 is TGTGCCAGCAGCTTACGTGGGGGGCCCGAGACATCTCAGCCCCAGCATTTT. The genes are TRBV7-2 and TRBJ1-5; possibly TRBD1 for D (6 bases). Germline-derived CDR1 and CDR2 are SGHTA and FQGNSA. CDR3 size: 17 residues. V lost 2 bases, J lost 6 bases, and 20 bases lay in between.

Many counts were recorded for this clonotype. This chain links TRBV2 with TRBJ2-3; 9 bases match TRBD1. CDR1 and CDR2 (germline): SNHLY, FYNNEI. The J segment lost 8 bases and the V segment lost 6 bases, leaving 15 bases of the junction unmatched. The CDR3 runs to 16 residues. CDR3 residues: CASRARGTGRRGTQYF. As DNA, the CDR3 is TGTGCCAGCAGGGCCCGCGGGACAGGGCGGCGAGGTACGCAGTATTTT.

The chain is built from TRBV29-1 and TRBJ2-2, with a tentative D call TRBD1 (6 bases). Trimming removed 6 bases from V and 4 bases from J, with 12 bases in between. Germline lookup yields CDR1 SQVTM and CDR2 ANQGSEA. The CDR3 extends over 13 amino acids. CDR3 sequence (DNA): TGCAGCGTGACGGACAGCTCCACCGGGGAGCTGTTTTTT. Encoded protein: CSVTDSSTGELFF.

The V call is TRBV5-6, the J call TRBJ2-2; a possible D gene is TRBD2 (5 bases). CDR1 is SGHDT and CDR2 is YYEEEE in the germline V gene. The CDR3 spans 14 residues. V lost 1 base, J lost 7 bases, and 11 bases lay in between. This CDR3 reads CASSLPPSHGELFF. In nucleotides, the CDR3 is TGTGCCAGCAGCTTGCCCCCTAGCCACGGGGAGCTGTTTTTT.

This clonotype was counted only a few times. This chain uses TRBV20-1 with TRBJ2-1, with TRBD2 matching over 7 bases. The CDR3 is made up of 15 amino acids. The junction had 13 bases not matched to a gene; V was cut back by 1 base and J by 10 bases. Germline values: CDR1 DFQATT, CDR2 SNEGSKA (reference sequence). In nucleotides, the CDR3 is TGCAGTGCTAGAGCCCTTAGCAGCGGGGCCTGGGAGCAGTTCTTC. This codes for CSARALSSGAWEQFF.

This clonotype was detected a few times. V is TRBV7-3 and J is TRBJ2-3, with a possible D match to TRBD2 (5 bases). The length of the CDR3 is 14 residues. V was clipped by 2 bases and J by 2 bases, with 8 bases between them. Germline CDR1 reads SGHTA; CDR2 reads FQGTGA. Here the CDR3 DNA reads TGTGCCAGCAGCTTACGGGGTATCACAGATACGCAGTATTTT. Translating gives CASSLRGITDTQYF.

This clonotype came up a few times. The chain links TRBV2 to TRBJ2-2, with a tentative D call TRBD1 (6 bases). The germline V and J ends were trimmed by 10 bases and 4 bases, with 13 bases remaining between them. The CDR3 spans 13 residues. From germline, CDR1 is SNHLY and CDR2 FYNNEI. The CDR3 sequence: CATPSRGTGELFF. As DNA, the CDR3 is TGTGCCACCCCGAGCAGGGGCACCGGGGAGCTGTTTTTT.

The sample holds many counts of this clonotype. The chain joins TRBV20-1 to TRBJ2-3; maybe TRBD2 (7 bases). Per the germline V gene, CDR1 is DFQATT and CDR2 is SNEGSKA (reference sequence). Trimming pared 1 base from V and 3 bases from J, leaving 14 bases between. This CDR3 comprises 15 residues. CDR3 loop: CSARALRGRTDTQYF. As DNA, the CDR3 is TGCAGTGCTAGAGCACTGCGGGGGCGGACAGATACGCAGTATTTT.

In this sample, this clonotype turned up many times. V usage is TRBV12-3 or TRBV12-4 and J usage is TRBJ1-1; maybe TRBD1 (5 bases). This CDR3 has 14 amino acids. V was trimmed by 4 bases and J by 2 bases, leaving 11 bases between them. CDR3 nucleotide sequence: TGTGCCAGCAGTTCGGGACGGGACAACACTGAAGCTTTCTTT. It encodes CASSSGRDNTEAFF.

This clonotype was seen more than once but under ten times. The rearrangement joins TRBV12-3 or TRBV12-4 to TRBJ1-1, with D unresolved. The V gene lost 3 bases and the J gene lost 6 bases, with 14 bases spanning the gap. This CDR3 has 14 amino acids. The CDR3 region has the DNA TGTGCCAGCAGTTTTACGGATATGAGGGCTGAAGCTTTCTTT. Protein product: CASSFTDMRAEAFF.

This clonotype occurred a few times. The chain employs TRBV7-9 and TRBJ1-6; 7 bases are shared with TRBD1. The CDR3 has 15 amino acids. V lost 4 bases to trimming and J lost 7 bases; unmatched junction nucleotides: 7. Germline V gene sequence: CDR1 SEHNR, CDR2 FQNEAQ (reference sequence). The CDR3 DNA reads TGTGCCAGCAGCTCAGGACAGGCCCGGAATTCACCCCTCCACTTT. Protein: CASSSGQARNSPLHF.

The chain recombines TRBV19 with TRBJ1-4; D is uncertain. Germline V gene sequence: CDR1 LNHDA, CDR2 SQIVND (reference sequence). This CDR3 comprises 14 residues. Trimming stripped 6 bases from V and 8 bases from J, with 16 bases between. CDR3 sequence (DNA): TGTGCCAGTAGCCCTCTGGGCCAGCGGGAAAAACTGTTTTTT. This encodes CASSPLGQREKLFF.

This clonotype was observed a handful of times. V usage is TRBV19 and J usage is TRBJ2-5, with a tentative D call TRBD2 (7 bases). Germline CDR1 is LNHDA and CDR2 is SQIVND (reference sequence). The length of the CDR3 is 15 residues. V gave up 9 bases and J gave up 2 bases, with 19 bases separating them. CDR3 amino acids: CASTMGGGRQETQYF. As DNA, the CDR3 is TGTGCCAGCACCATGGGCGGGGGCCGACAAGAGACCCAGTACTTC.